This T cell receptor beta chain originates from a study of OX40 agonist ivuxolimab in advanced cancers. Study-level background: Cohort: about 82% men, mean age about 60, aged about 20 to 90. Study findings and constraints: Some nonresponders also had low normalized T-cell clonal expansion.

Assay used: immunoSEQ multiplex PCR; TCRdb lists only in-frame clones, some missing. This table has 48,000 or so clones, more than 85% appearing once. About this clone itself: The antigen is not known.

Losses at the gene ends were 5 bases for V and 4 bases for J; bases not matched to a gene: 2. The germline V gene encodes CDR1 SGHRS and CDR2 YFSETQ. This CDR3 has 13 amino acids. Systemic immunosuppression or a history of autoimmune disease excluded patients. The sample consisted of CD4+ or CD8+ T cells sorted from blood, taken in a trial of the OX40 agonist ivuxolimab. The TCR comes from an adult with an advanced solid tumor such as melanoma, head and neck, liver or kidney cancer. This rearrangement joins TRBV5-1 to TRBJ2-3, with 9 nucleotides matching TRBD1. The DNA for the CDR3 is TGCGCCAGCAGACAGGGGGCACCAGATACGCAGTATTTT. It is translated as CASRQGAPDTQYF. The complete variable domain, with remaining parts taken from reference TRBV5-1 and TRBJ2-3, reads KAGVTQTPRYLIKTRGQQVTLSCSPISGHRSVSWYQQTPGQGLQFLFEYFSETQRNKGNFPGRFSGRQFSNSRSEMNVSTLELGDSALYLCASRQGAPDTQYFGPGTRLTVL.